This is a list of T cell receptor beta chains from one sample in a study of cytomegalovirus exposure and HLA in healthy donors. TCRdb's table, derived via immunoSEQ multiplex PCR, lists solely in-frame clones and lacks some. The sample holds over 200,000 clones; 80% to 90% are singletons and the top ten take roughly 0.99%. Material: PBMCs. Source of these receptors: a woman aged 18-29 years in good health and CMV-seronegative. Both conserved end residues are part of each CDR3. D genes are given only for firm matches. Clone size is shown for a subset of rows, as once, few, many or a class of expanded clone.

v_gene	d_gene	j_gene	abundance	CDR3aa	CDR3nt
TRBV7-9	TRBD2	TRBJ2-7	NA	CASSHPSVSSGGSYEQYF	TGTGCCAGCAGCCATCCCTCGGTCTCTAGCGGGGGCTCCTACGAGCAGTACTTC
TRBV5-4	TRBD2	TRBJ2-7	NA	CASSPSGTRRNYEQYF	TGTGCCAGCAGCCCCTCCGGGACTAGGAGGAATTACGAGCAGTACTTC
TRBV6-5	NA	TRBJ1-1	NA	CASSPGQGYTEAFF	TGTGCCAGCAGTCCAGGGCAGGGGTACACTGAAGCTTTCTTT
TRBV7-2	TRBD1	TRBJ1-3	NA	CASSLVQGISGNTIYF	TGTGCCAGCAGCTTAGTACAGGGGATCTCTGGAAACACCATATATTTT
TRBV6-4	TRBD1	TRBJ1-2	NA	CASSGDRGLTGYTF	TGTGCCAGCAGTGGGGACAGGGGGCTTACTGGCTACACCTTC
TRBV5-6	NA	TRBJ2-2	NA	CASSFGESGELFF	TGTGCCAGCAGCTTCGGGGAGTCCGGGGAGCTGTTTTTT
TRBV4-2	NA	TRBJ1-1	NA	CASSQAGVGSNEAFF	TGTGCCAGCAGCCAAGCCGGGGTGGGGTCCAATGAAGCTTTCTTT
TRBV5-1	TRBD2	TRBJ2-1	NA	CASSTGQGGLAGGVNEQFF	TGCGCCAGCAGCACTGGACAGGGTGGGCTAGCGGGAGGGGTGAATGAGCAGTTCTTC
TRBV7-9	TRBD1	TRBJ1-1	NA	CASSSTGDEAFF	TGTGCCAGCAGCTCGACAGGGGATGAAGCTTTCTTT
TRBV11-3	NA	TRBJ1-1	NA	CASSLVAGRTEAFF	TGTGCCAGCAGCTTAGTGGCAGGGAGGACTGAAGCTTTCTTT
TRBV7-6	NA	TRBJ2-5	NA	CASSLGLWETQYF	TGTGCCAGCAGCTTAGGGCTGTGGGAGACCCAGTACTTC
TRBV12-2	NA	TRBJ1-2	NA	CASRFQAGADYGYTF	TGTGCAAGTCGCTTTCAGGCAGGGGCCGACTATGGCTACACCTTC
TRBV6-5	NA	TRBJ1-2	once	CASSFTGGRGYTF	TGTGCCAGCAGTTTTACGGGAGGTCGGGGCTACACCTTC
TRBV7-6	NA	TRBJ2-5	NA	CASSLEVRARQIKETQYF	TGTGCCAGCAGCTTAGAGGTCCGGGCGCGACAGATAAAAGAGACCCAGTACTTC
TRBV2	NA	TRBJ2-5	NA	CASRNREETQYF	TGTGCCAGCAGGAACAGGGAAGAGACCCAGTACTTC
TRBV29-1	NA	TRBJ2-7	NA	CSGQGQSYEQYF	TGCAGCGGTCAAGGACAGTCCTACGAGCAGTACTTC
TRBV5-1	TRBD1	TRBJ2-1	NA	CASSPTTGGNEQFF	TGCGCCAGCAGCCCAACGACAGGGGGCAATGAGCAGTTCTTC
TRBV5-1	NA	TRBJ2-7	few	CASSLRGGSYEQYF	TGCGCCAGCAGCTTGAGAGGTGGGTCCTACGAGCAGTACTTC
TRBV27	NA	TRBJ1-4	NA	CASSLSGGVRGGNEKLFF	TGTGCCAGCAGTTTATCGGGGGGGGTCAGGGGAGGAAATGAAAAACTGTTTTTT
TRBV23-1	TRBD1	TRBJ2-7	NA	CASRVNDRASYEQYF	TGCGCCAGCAGAGTAAATGACAGGGCATCCTACGAGCAGTACTTC
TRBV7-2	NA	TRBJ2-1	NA	CASSFVRIARNEQFF	TGTGCCAGCAGCTTCGTTCGGATAGCGAGAAATGAGCAGTTCTTC
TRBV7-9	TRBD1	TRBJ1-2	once	CASSLEGTGVGYTF	TGTGCCAGCAGCTTAGAAGGGACAGGGGTCGGCTACACCTTC
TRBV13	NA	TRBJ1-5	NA	CASSRRTAASRNQPQHF	TGTGCCAGCAGCCGGAGGACAGCGGCATCGCGCAATCAGCCCCAGCATTTT
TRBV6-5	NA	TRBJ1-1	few	CASSYWQNTEAFF	TGTGCCAGCAGTTACTGGCAGAACACTGAAGCTTTCTTT
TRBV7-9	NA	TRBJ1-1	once	CASSLGGRRGGEAFF	TGTGCCAGCAGCTTAGGTGGCAGGCGCGGGGGTGAAGCTTTCTTT